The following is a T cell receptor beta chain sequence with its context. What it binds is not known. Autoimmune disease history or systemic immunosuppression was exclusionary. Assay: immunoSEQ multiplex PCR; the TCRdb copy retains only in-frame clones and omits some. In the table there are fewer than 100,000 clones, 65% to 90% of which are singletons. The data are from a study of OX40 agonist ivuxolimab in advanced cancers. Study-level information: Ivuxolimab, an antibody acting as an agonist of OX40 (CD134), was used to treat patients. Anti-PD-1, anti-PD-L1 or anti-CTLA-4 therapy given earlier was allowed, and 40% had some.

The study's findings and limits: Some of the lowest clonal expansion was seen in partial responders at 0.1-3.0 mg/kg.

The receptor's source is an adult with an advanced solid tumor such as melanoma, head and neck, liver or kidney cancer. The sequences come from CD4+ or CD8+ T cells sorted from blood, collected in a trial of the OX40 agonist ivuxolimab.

CDR3: CASSVAGANEKLFF. CDR3 nucleotides: TGTGCCAGCAGCGTAGCGGGGGCTAATGAAAAACTGTTTTTT. The chain employs TRBV9 and TRBJ1-4, with a possible D match to TRBD1 (5 bases). Trimming took off 0 bases at V and 3 bases at J, with 6 bases between the two ends. CDR1 and CDR2 from the germline V gene are SGDLS and YYNGEE. The CDR3 contains 14 residues.